The 21 T cell receptor beta chains below all came from one sample that was sequenced in a study of T cell responses to AZD1222 COVID-19 vaccine. Here immunoSEQ multiplex PCR was the method, and the copy in TCRdb shows in-frame clones only, minus some. The sample has over 130,000 clones; 92% are singletons. Sequencing was performed on peripheral blood, taken 28 days after the second AZD1222 dose. The receptors were sampled from an adult who received the AZD1222 COVID-19 vaccine.

The CDR3 loop is CASSSTTRSYNEQFF. The CDR3 bases are TGTGCCAGCAGTTCGACTACCCGCTCCTACAATGAGCAGTTCTTC. The chain couples TRBV28 to TRBJ2-1; TRBD2 might be the D (5 bases). In germline, CDR1 is MDHEN, CDR2 SYDVKM. The ends were cut back, 4 bases at V and 0 bases at J, with 10 bases in the middle. The CDR3 spans 15 residues.

The chain couples TRBV5-1 to TRBJ2-2; D call uncertain. This CDR3 comprises 13 residues. The germline V gene has CDR1 SGHRS and CDR2 YFSETQ. Trimming removed 5 bases at V and 3 bases at J, with 8 bases between. Here the CDR3 reads CASRAQDTGELFF. In DNA form, the CDR3 reads TGCGCCAGCAGGGCGCAGGACACCGGGGAGCTGTTTTTT.

This chain connects TRBV3-1 (or the pseudogene TRBV3-2) to TRBJ1-5; no firm D call. Per the germline V gene, CDR1 is LGHDT and CDR2 is YNNKEL (reference sequence). V was cut by 3 bases and J by 1 base, with 7 bases left in between. CDR3 length equals 14 residues. The CDR3 region has the DNA TGTGCCAGCAGCCATCCGACAAGCAATCAGCCCCAGCATTTT. Its translation is CASSHPTSNQPQHF.

In its sample, this clone was seen once. The chain is built from TRBV19 and TRBJ1-2, with 7 bases identical to TRBD1. Germline V gives CDR1 LNHDA, CDR2 SQIVND (reference sequence). The J segment lost 0 bases and the V segment lost 10 bases, leaving 14 bases of the junction unmatched. CDR3 length: 16 amino acids. CDR3 nucleotides: TGTGCCACCCGTAGAACTCACAGGGGAGCTAACTATGGCTACACCTTC. This codes for CATRRTHRGANYGYTF.

This chain links TRBV10-1 with TRBJ2-3, with TRBD2 identical over 10 bases. CDR1 and CDR2 (germline): WNHNN, SYGVQD (reference sequence). With 3 bases clipped from V and 4 bases from J, the junction kept 7 bases outside the gene matches. This CDR3 has 16 residues. The CDR3 DNA reads TGCGCCAGCAGTGACGGGCTAGCGGGAGTTTCAGATACGCAGTATTTT. It yields the protein CASSDGLAGVSDTQYF.

CDR3 bases: TGCAGCGTTGTCAGTCTTCTTCGCCCGAACACTGAAGCTTTCTTT. Amino acid sequence: CSVVSLLRPNTEAFF. This rearrangement joins TRBV29-1 to TRBJ1-1; D is undetermined. V lost 4 bases and J lost 1, with 16 bases in between. CDR1 and CDR2 (germline): SQVTM, ANQGSEA. CDR3 size: 15 residues.

Here the CDR3 DNA reads TGTGCCAGCAGCGTAACCGCGTATGAGCAGTTCTTC. This gives the protein CASSVTAYEQFF. The genes are TRBV9 and TRBJ2-1, with D unresolved. CDR3 length: 12 amino acids. V was shortened by 1 base and J by 8 bases, with 7 bases between the two germline ends. Germline V CDR1 and CDR2: SGDLS, YYNGEE.

The chain joins TRBV12-5 to TRBJ1-1, with no clear D. The ends were cut back, 0 bases at V and 3 bases at J, with 14 bases in the middle. Germline lookup yields CDR1 LGHNT and CDR2 FRNRAP. This CDR3 is 16 amino acids long. DNA for the CDR3: TGTGCTAGTGGTTTGGTCCCGGCCCAGCTACACACTGAAGCTTTCTTT. It yields the protein CASGLVPAQLHTEAFF. The full variable domain, completed using reference TRBV12-5 and TRBJ1-1, is DARVTQTPRHKVTEMGQEVTMRCQPILGHNTVFWYRQTMMQGLELLAYFRNRAPLDDSGMPKDRFSAEMPDATLATLKIQPSEPRDSAVYFCASGLVPAQLHTEAFFGQGTRLTVV.

The V gene is TRBV19, the J gene TRBJ1-5; no definite D call. V gave up 7 bases and J gave up 2 bases, with 9 bases separating them. Germline V CDR1 and CDR2: LNHDA, SQIVND (reference sequence). CDR3 length equals 13 residues. The CDR3 is CASNGLGNQPQHF. The CDR3 region has the DNA TGTGCCAGTAACGGGTTAGGCAATCAGCCCCAGCATTTT.

The chain joins TRBV7-8 to TRBJ2-7, with 11 bases fitting TRBD1. The CDR3 covers 14 residues. V gave up 5 bases and J gave up 6 bases; unmatched junction bases: 6. CDR1 and CDR2 (germline): SGHVS, FQNEAQ. The chain's CDR3 is CASSRAGTGGEQYF. The CDR3 DNA reads TGTGCCAGCAGCCGAGCCGGGACAGGGGGCGAGCAGTACTTC.

This chain joins TRBV10-2 and TRBJ2-7; 10 nucleotides align to TRBD1. This CDR3 region has 15 residues. V was clipped by 6 bases and J by 1 base; unmatched bases: 6. The V gene's germline CDR1 is WSHSY and CDR2 SAAADI. This chain's CDR3 is CASRSGQGGSYEQYF. The CDR3 region has the DNA TGCGCCAGCAGGAGCGGACAGGGGGGATCCTACGAGCAGTACTTC.

This chain joins TRBV6-5 and TRBJ1-1; no clear D gene. Per germline, CDR1 MNHEY and CDR2 SVGAGI. The CDR3 totals 14 residues. The ends were cut back, 7 bases at V and 5 bases at J, with 17 bases in the middle. CDR3 in DNA: TGTGCCAGCACTCCCGGCCCAGAGATGACTGAAGCTTTCTTT. Residues: CASTPGPEMTEAFF.

This clone was observed once. This rearrangement joins TRBV7-9 to TRBJ2-7; TRBD1 agrees at 7 bases. V shed 5 bases, J shed 2 bases, and the junction held 6 bases outside the gene matches. The CDR3 totals 14 residues. The V gene's germline CDR1 is SEHNR and CDR2 FQNEAQ (reference sequence). The CDR3 region is CASSRETGTYEQYF. DNA of the CDR3: TGTGCCAGCAGCAGAGAGACAGGGACCTACGAGCAGTACTTC.

This clone showed up just once. The V call is TRBV12-5, the J call TRBJ2-3, with 13 bases that match TRBD2. Trimming took 6 bases from V and 4 from J; bases not matched to a gene: 16. The CDR3 is 19 amino acids. CDR1 is LGHNT and CDR2 is FRNRAP in the germline V gene. DNA for the CDR3: TGTGCTAGTGGAAAAGGACTAGCGGGAGTTGGTGGTTCGGCAGATACGCAGTATTTT. Translating gives CASGKGLAGVGGSADTQYF.

The chain couples TRBV11-3 to TRBJ1-1; weak D call: TRBD1 (6 bases). Deletions cut 5 bases from V and 4 bases from J, with 11 bases between. Germline loops: CDR1 SGHNT, CDR2 YENEEA. This CDR3 is built from 13 residues. As DNA, the CDR3 is TGTGCCAGCAGCGTACAGGGCCCCACTGAAGCTTTCTTT. This gives the protein CASSVQGPTEAFF.

The chain recombines TRBV19 with TRBJ2-7; D call uncertain. The CDR3 runs 13 residues. V was pared by 1 base and J by 2 bases, with 6 bases between. Germline lookup yields CDR1 LNHDA and CDR2 SQIVND (reference sequence). The CDR3 region has the DNA TGTGCCAGTAGTATAGGTCACCCCTACGAGCAGTACTTC. Translated, it gives CASSIGHPYEQYF.

The genes are TRBV27 and TRBJ1-4; 8 bases fit TRBD1. V was pared by 4 bases and J by 8 bases, with 21 bases of the junction left unmatched. CDR3 length: 19 amino acids. Germline CDR1 is MNHEY and CDR2 is SMNVEV (reference sequence). CDR3 protein: CASSSRRGDRHKSSEKLFF. CDR3 in DNA: TGTGCCAGCAGTTCCAGAAGGGGGGACAGGCATAAAAGTTCGGAAAAACTGTTTTTT.

The rearrangement links TRBV12-3 or TRBV12-4 to TRBJ2-7, with no clear D. The CDR3 runs 13 residues. V was trimmed by 3 bases and J by 2 bases, leaving 8 bases between them. The CDR3 region is CASSLIRTYEQYF. DNA of the CDR3: TGTGCCAGCAGTTTGATCCGGACCTACGAGCAGTACTTC.

The J gene is TRBJ2-7, the V gene TRBV28; D remains ambiguous. Germline values: CDR1 MDHEN, CDR2 SYDVKM. The germline V and J ends were trimmed by 5 bases and 2 bases, with 16 bases remaining between them. The CDR3 is 15 residues long. The DNA for the CDR3 is TGTGCCAGCAGTACGCCCAGTGGGGTGGCCTACGAGCAGTACTTC. This codes for CASSTPSGVAYEQYF.

The gene calls are TRBV14 and TRBJ2-1; 8 positions match TRBD2. The V gene's germline CDR1 is SGHDN and CDR2 FVKESK. V trimming: 5 bases; J trimming: 2 bases; junction bases outside the gene matches: 8. The CDR3 length is 16 residues. The CDR3, as DNA: TGTGCCAGCAGCAAAGGTAGCGGGATCCCCTACAATGAGCAGTTCTTC. Translation: CASSKGSGIPYNEQFF.

The chain uses TRBV28 and TRBJ2-2; possible D gene TRBD1, 6 bases. V gave up 2 bases and J gave up 6 bases, with 13 bases separating them. From germline, CDR1 is MDHEN and CDR2 SYDVKM. The CDR3 totals 15 residues. For the CDR3, the DNA is TGTGCCAGCAGTTTAAATAGGGGGATGGCCGGGGAGCTGTTTTTT. Translation: CASSLNRGMAGELFF.